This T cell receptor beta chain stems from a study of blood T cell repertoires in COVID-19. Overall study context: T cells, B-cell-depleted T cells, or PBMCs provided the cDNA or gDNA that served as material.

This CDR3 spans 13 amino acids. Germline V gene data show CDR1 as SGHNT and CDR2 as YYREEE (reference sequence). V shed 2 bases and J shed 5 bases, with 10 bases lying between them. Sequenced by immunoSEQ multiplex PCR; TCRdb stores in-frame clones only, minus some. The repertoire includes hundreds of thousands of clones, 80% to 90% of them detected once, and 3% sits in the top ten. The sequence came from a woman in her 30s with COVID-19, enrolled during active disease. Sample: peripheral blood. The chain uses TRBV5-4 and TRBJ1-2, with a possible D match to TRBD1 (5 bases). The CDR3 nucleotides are TGTGCCAGCAGCTTCGGCAGGGAATATGGCTACACCTTC. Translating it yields CASSFGREYGYTF. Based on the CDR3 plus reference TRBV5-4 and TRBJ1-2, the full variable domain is ETGVTQSPTHLIKTRGQQVTLRCSSQSGHNTVSWYQQALGQGPQFIFQYYREEENGRGNFPPRFSGLQFPNYSSELNVNALELDDSALYLCASSFGREYGYTFGSGTRLTVV.